A selection of T cell receptor beta chains follows, all from one sample in a study of blood T cell repertoires in COVID-19. TCRdb's copy holds only in-frame clones and misses some; the assay was immunoSEQ multiplex PCR. The table lists hundreds of thousands of clones, around 90% of them singletons. The sample consisted of PBMCs or T cells enriched from blood (not recorded which). The receptors derive from a woman younger than 35 with acute COVID-19. CDR3s include the opening cysteine and the closing phenylalanine or tryptophan. Each record gives: CDR3 length, J gene, D gene, V gene, CDR3 protein, CDR3 DNA. A D gene is named only where the DNA matches it firmly.

length: 14
J: TRBJ1-2
D: TRBD1
V: TRBV28
CDR3: CASSPGQSNYGYTF
DNA: TGTGCCAGCAGTCCGGGACAGAGCAACTATGGCTACACCTTC

length: 15
J: TRBJ1-1
D: NA
V: TRBV7-2
CDR3: CASSLVGTLNTEAFF
DNA: TGTGCCAGCAGCTTAGTGGGGACTTTGAACACTGAAGCTTTCTTT

length: 15
J: TRBJ1-5
D: TRBD1
V: TRBV11-2
CDR3: CASSQQGLGNQPQHF
DNA: TGTGCCAGCAGCCAACAGGGGTTGGGCAATCAGCCCCAGCATTTT

length: 15
J: TRBJ2-7
D: NA
V: TRBV6-5
CDR3: CASRAPGQGSYEQYF
DNA: TGTGCCAGCAGGGCTCCGGGTCAAGGCTCCTACGAGCAGTACTTC

length: 11
J: TRBJ2-7
D: NA
V: TRBV30
CDR3: CAWSALVEQYF
DNA: TGTGCCTGGAGTGCCCTCGTGGAGCAGTACTTC

length: 14
J: TRBJ1-5
D: NA
V: TRBV14
CDR3: CASSQGASNQPQHF
DNA: TGTGCCAGCAGCCAAGGCGCTAGCAATCAGCCCCAGCATTTT

length: 12
J: TRBJ2-7
D: NA
V: TRBV11-3
CDR3: CASSVEGGEQYF
DNA: TGTGCCAGCAGCGTCGAGGGCGGCGAGCAGTACTTC

length: 15
J: TRBJ2-3
D: NA
V: TRBV2
CDR3: CASSVLGGGTDTQYF
DNA: TGTGCCAGCAGTGTATTGGGCGGGGGCACAGATACGCAGTATTTT

length: 14
J: TRBJ2-7
D: TRBD2
V: TRBV30
CDR3: CAWNGLAGNYEQYF
DNA: TGTGCCTGGAACGGACTAGCGGGCAACTACGAGCAGTACTTC

length: 13
J: TRBJ1-6
D: NA
V: TRBV18
CDR3: CASSPGGESPLHF
DNA: TGTGCCAGCTCACCGGGGGGGGAATCACCCCTCCACTTT

length: 14
J: TRBJ1-6
D: TRBD1
V: TRBV4-1
CDR3: CASSPGQGYSPLHF
DNA: TGCGCCAGCAGTCCGGGACAGGGGTATTCACCCCTCCACTTT